One and the same sample provided the 3 T cell receptor beta chains below, sequenced in a study of T cells in Graves' hyperthyroidism and ophthalmopathy. Amplified regions were TCR beta CDR3 sequences from RNA transcripts. A set of HTBI primers served as the primers for a first-round RT-PCR of the TCR CDR3. A single record per CDR3 protein comes from TCRdb applying MiXCR to the multiplex PCR reads. The sample records around 500,000 distinct CDR3 sequences, 16% being singletons. The sample comprised blood. Receptor source: a woman under 40 with Graves' ophthalmopathy.

This clonotype was observed at least ten times. The V and J genes are TRBV18 and TRBJ1-4; the D gene is possibly TRBD1 (6 bases). CDR1 is KGHSH, CDR2 LQKENI, per germline. This CDR3 is built from 16 residues. Trimming left V 2 bases short and J 5 bases short, with 15 bases between. CDR3 nucleotides: TGTGCCAGCTCACCATTTCTGACAGGCGCCAATGAAAAACTGTTTTTT. This codes for CASSPFLTGANEKLFF.

In this sample, this clonotype turned up many times. The rearrangement joins TRBV7-3 to TRBJ2-5, with 8 bases that match TRBD2. Germline V gene data show CDR1 as SGHTA and CDR2 as FQGTGA. This CDR3 spans 15 amino acids. The V segment lost 5 bases and the J segment 5 bases; nucleotides outside the gene matches: 10. The CDR3 DNA follows: TGTGCCAGCAGCCCCCCTAGCGGGCTAGGGGAGACCCAGTACTTC. Protein product: CASSPPSGLGETQYF. The full variable domain, in which reference TRBV7-3 and TRBJ2-5 provide the parts outside the CDR3, is GAGVSQTPSNKVTEKGKYVELRCDPISGHTALYWYRQSLGQGPEFLIYFQGTGAADDSGLPNDRFFAVRPEGSVSTLKIQRTERGDSAVYLCASSPPSGLGETQYFGPGTRLLVL.

This clonotype has a handful of counts. This chain uses TRBV30 with TRBJ2-3, with 7 bases matching TRBD1. Losses at the gene ends were 1 base for V and 5 bases for J; bases not matched to a gene: 0. This CDR3 has 12 residues. Germline assignment: CDR1 GTSNPN and CDR2 SVGIG (reference sequence). The CDR3 region is CAWSAGGDTQYF. The CDR3 bases are TGTGCCTGGAGTGCAGGGGGAGATACGCAGTATTTT.